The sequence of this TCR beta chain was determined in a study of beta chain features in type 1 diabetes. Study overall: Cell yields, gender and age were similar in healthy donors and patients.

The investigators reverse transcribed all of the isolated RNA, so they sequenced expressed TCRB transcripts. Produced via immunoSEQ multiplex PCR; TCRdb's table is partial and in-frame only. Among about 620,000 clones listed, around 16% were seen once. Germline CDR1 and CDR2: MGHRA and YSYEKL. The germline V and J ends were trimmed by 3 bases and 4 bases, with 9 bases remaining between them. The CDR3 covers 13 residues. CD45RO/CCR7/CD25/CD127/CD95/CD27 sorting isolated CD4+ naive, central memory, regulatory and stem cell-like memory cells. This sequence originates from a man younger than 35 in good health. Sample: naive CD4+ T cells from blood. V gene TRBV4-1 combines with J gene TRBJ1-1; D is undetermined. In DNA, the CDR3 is TGCGCCAGCAGCCACCGTTTAGGCACTGAAGCTTTCTTT. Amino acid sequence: CASSHRLGTEAFF.